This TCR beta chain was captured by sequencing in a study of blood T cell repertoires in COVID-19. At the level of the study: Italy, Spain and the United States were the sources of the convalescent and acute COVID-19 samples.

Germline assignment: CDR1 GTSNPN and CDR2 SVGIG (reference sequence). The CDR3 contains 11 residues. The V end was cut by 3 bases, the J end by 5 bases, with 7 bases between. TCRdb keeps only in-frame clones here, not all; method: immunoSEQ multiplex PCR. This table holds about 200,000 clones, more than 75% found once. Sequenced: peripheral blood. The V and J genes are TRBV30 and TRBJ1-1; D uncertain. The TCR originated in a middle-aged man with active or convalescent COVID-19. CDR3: CAWRRGTEAFF. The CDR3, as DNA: TGTGCCTGGAGGCGAGGAACTGAAGCTTTCTTT.